What follows are 28 T cell receptor beta chains derived from one specimen sequenced in a study of blood T cells in healthy people across ages. Alongside a J-beta primer mix, a sample-barcoded 5' primer served in a second PCR lasting about 7 to 11 cycles. TCRdb redid the calling of the 5' RACE reads with MiXCR, one entry per CDR3 protein. The sample has over 950,000 distinct CDR3 sequences, roughly two fifths seen once. Sequences were obtained from blood. These receptors were obtained from a man aged 18 to 30 in good health.

Written as DNA, the CDR3 is TGCAGTGCTAGAATCCCAATCTCCTACGAGCAGTACTTC. Residues: CSARIPISYEQYF. The V gene is TRBV20-1, the J gene TRBJ2-7; D not certain. CDR1 and CDR2 (germline): DFQATT, SNEGSKA (reference sequence). Trimming took 2 bases from V and 0 from J, leaving 8 bases between them. The CDR3 totals 13 residues.

This chain connects TRBV6-2 or TRBV6-3 to TRBJ2-1; 9 bases map to TRBD1. Germline V lookup: CDR1 MNHEY, CDR2 SVGEGT. The CDR3 has 15 amino acids. V shed 6 bases, J shed 5 bases, and the junction held 8 bases outside the gene matches. CDR3 bases: TGTGCCAGCAGCTCGGGACAGGGTATAGACAATGAGCAGTTCTTC. It encodes CASSSGQGIDNEQFF.

The table lists this clonotype with many counts. V gene TRBV6-2 or TRBV6-3 combines with J gene TRBJ2-5, with D possibly being TRBD2 (6 bases). The germline V and J ends were trimmed by 4 bases and 5 bases, with 11 bases remaining between them. CDR1 MNHEY and CDR2 SVGEGT come from the germline V gene. The CDR3 runs to 13 residues. In DNA form, the CDR3 reads TGTGCCAGCAGTTTAGTACGGGAGGAGACCCAGTACTTC. Translated: CASSLVREETQYF.

The sample holds a few counts of this clonotype. The V call is TRBV7-2, the J call TRBJ2-5; D remains unclear. V was trimmed by 6 bases and J by 5 bases, leaving 10 bases between them. This CDR3 is 12 amino acids long. Germline V gives CDR1 SGHTA, CDR2 FQGNSA. In DNA form, the CDR3 reads TGTGCCAGCAGTCAAAGTACGGAGACCCAGTACTTC. Translation gives CASSQSTETQYF.

This sequence joins TRBV3-1 and TRBJ1-1; 7 bases match TRBD1. Losses at the gene ends were 1 base for V and 6 bases for J; bases not matched to a gene: 11. This CDR3 has 16 residues. The germline gives CDR1 LGHDT, CDR2 YNNKEL (reference sequence). The CDR3 DNA sequence: TGTGCCAGCAGCCAAGCGACAGGGAGTTTCGGTGCTGAAGCTTTCTTT. Protein sequence: CASSQATGSFGAEAFF.

A note on this clonotype: Since a far larger clone is one base different, this is likely a read error. CDR3 in DNA: TGTGCCAGCAGCTCAGGAGAGACCCTGTACTTC. Its protein product is CASSSGETLYF. The chain recombines TRBV7-2 with TRBJ2-7; D not resolved. Trimming took off 4 bases at V and 12 bases at J, with 13 bases between the two ends. From germline, CDR1 is SGHTA and CDR2 FQGNSA. This CDR3 spans 11 amino acids.

The chain employs TRBV7-8 and TRBJ1-6, with D maybe TRBD1 (5 bases). This CDR3 contains 16 residues. The germline CDR1 and CDR2 sequences are SGHVS and FQNEAQ. Trimming took off 5 bases at V and 6 bases at J, with 17 bases between the two ends. CDR3 sequence reads: CASSPRPGQSNSPLHF. In DNA form, the CDR3 reads TGTGCCAGCAGCCCGCGACCTGGACAAAGTAATTCACCCCTCCACTTT.

The V gene is TRBV12-3 or TRBV12-4, the J gene TRBJ2-1, with D tentatively TRBD1 (5 bases). Trimming removed 6 bases at V and 7 bases at J, with 13 bases between. This CDR3 is 13 amino acids long. This chain's CDR3 is CASSPGFPNEQFF. The CDR3 region has the DNA TGTGCCAGCAGCCCAGGGTTTCCGAATGAGCAGTTCTTC.

This clonotype was found many times. The chain joins TRBV4-3 to TRBJ1-2; 7 positions agree with TRBD1. CDR1 LGHNA and CDR2 YSLEER come from the germline V gene. The CDR3 is 15 amino acids. With 0 bases clipped from V and 6 bases from J, the junction kept 7 bases outside the gene matches. In DNA form, the CDR3 reads TGCGCCAGCAGCCAAGATGGCAGGGGGTTAGATGGCTACACCTTC. Translating it yields CASSQDGRGLDGYTF.

This clonotype was counted ten times or more. V is TRBV18 and J is TRBJ2-3, with D tentatively TRBD1 (5 bases). This CDR3 comprises 16 residues. The V end lost 3 bases, the J end lost 4 bases, and 17 bases lay between the germline ends. Germline V CDR1 and CDR2: KGHSH, LQKENI. The CDR3 coding sequence is TGTGCCAGCTCACCCCACGCAACACAGGCGGCAGATACGCAGTATTTT. Encoded protein: CASSPHATQAADTQYF. Full variable domain (rest looked up from reference TRBV18 and TRBJ2-3): NAGVMQNPRHLVRRRGQEARLRCSPMKGHSHVYWYRQLPEEGLKFMVYLQKENIIDESGMPKERFSAEFPKEGPSILRIQQVVRGDSAAYFCASSPHATQAADTQYFGPGTRLTVL.

CDR3 coding DNA: TGTGCCAGCAGCTTGGTCTTTGGGCAGGCCGTCAGTATCCGTTATTCACCCCTCCACTTT. Residues: CASSLVFGQAVSIRYSPLHF. The rearrangement joins TRBV5-8 to TRBJ1-6; D not certain. Trimming removed 0 bases at V and 8 bases at J, with 27 bases between. The germline V gene encodes CDR1 SGHTS and CDR2 YDEGEE. The CDR3 has 20 amino acids.

CDR3 nucleotide sequence: TGCAGTGCTAAGGGACGGCGCAATCCCTACGAGCAGTACTTC. Translated, it gives CSAKGRRNPYEQYF. The V call is TRBV20-1, the J call TRBJ2-7, with D perhaps being TRBD1 or TRBD2 (5 bases each). Germline loops: CDR1 DFQATT, CDR2 SNEGSKA (reference sequence). Trimming cost V 4 bases and J 2 bases, with 15 bases left between them. The CDR3 sequence is 14 residues long.

The CDR3 sequence is CASRRGPVNEQFF. CDR3 DNA: TGTGCCAGCAGGAGGGGGCCAGTGAATGAGCAGTTCTTC. The V and J genes are TRBV6-2 or TRBV6-3 and TRBJ2-1; 7 nucleotides agree with TRBD1. This CDR3 contains 13 residues. In germline, CDR1 is MNHEY, CDR2 SVGEGT. The V and J ends lost 6 bases and 7 bases, in that order; junction bases with no gene match: 6.

The chain is built from TRBV7-8 and TRBJ2-2; TRBD1 matches at 8 bases. V lost 3 bases and J lost 7; bases outside the gene matches: 4. Germline assignment: CDR1 SGHVS and CDR2 FQNEAQ. The CDR3 is 14 amino acids. The CDR3 reads CASSFRQGNGELFF. CDR3 nucleotides: TGTGCCAGCAGCTTCAGACAGGGGAACGGGGAGCTGTTTTTT.

Remarks on this clonotype: One end of the junction does not line up with germline, which may come from a read error. This sequence joins TRBV5-1 and TRBJ2-5; D unclear. Germline V gene lookup returns CDR1 SGHRS and CDR2 YFSETQ. The CDR3 totals 13 residues. This CDR3 reads CATSFGSLETQYF. CDR3 DNA sequence: TGCGCCACCAGCTTTGGCTCGCTAGAGACCCAGTACTTC. The whole variable domain, filled in from reference TRBV5-1 and TRBJ2-5, reads KAGVTQTPRYLIKTRGQQVTLSCSPISGHRSVSWYQQTPGQGLQFLFEYFSETQRNKGNFPGRFSGRQFSNSRSEMNVSTLELGDSALYLCATSFGSLETQYFGPGTRLLVL.

The genes are TRBV9 and TRBJ2-7; perhaps D is TRBD1 or TRBD2 (6 bases each). In germline, CDR1 is SGDLS, CDR2 YYNGEE. The CDR3 is made up of 14 amino acids. V gave up 0 bases and J gave up 7 bases, with 14 bases separating them. This CDR3 reads CASSVEGGYNEQYF. The CDR3 bases are TGTGCCAGCAGCGTAGAGGGGGGTTACAATGAGCAGTACTTC.

The chain carries TRBV7-9 and TRBJ2-3, with 14 bases that match TRBD2. Germline V gene data show CDR1 as SEHNR and CDR2 as FQNEAQ (reference sequence). V dropped 5 bases and J dropped 2; count of bases not matched to a gene: 15. The CDR3 has 20 amino acids. DNA of the CDR3: TGTGCCAGCAGCATGCTAGGACTAGCGGGGGGACTCTCAGACACAGATACGCAGTATTTT. It encodes CASSMLGLAGGLSDTDTQYF.

The chain recombines TRBV12-3 or TRBV12-4 with TRBJ2-1; D gene unclear. V lost 0 bases and J 9 bases, leaving 15 bases between the germline ends. The CDR3 covers 15 residues. The CDR3 loop reads CASSLAAGSEGEQFF. The CDR3 DNA follows: TGTGCCAGCAGTTTAGCGGCCGGGTCTGAAGGTGAGCAGTTCTTC.

This clonotype was seen more than once but under ten times. This sequence joins TRBV4-1 and TRBJ1-2; D not certain. CDR3 length equals 13 residues. From germline, CDR1 is MGHRA and CDR2 YSYEKL. The V end lost 6 bases, the J end lost 4 bases, and 12 bases lay between the germline ends. The chain's CDR3 is CASRATTRYGYTF. The DNA of the CDR3 is TGCGCCAGCAGAGCCACCACGCGCTATGGCTACACCTTC.

This clonotype was found a few times. CDR3 nucleotide sequence: TGTGCCAGCAGCTTAGTTGGGAGCGACGGCTACACCTTC. Protein sequence: CASSLVGSDGYTF. V usage is TRBV7-2 and J usage is TRBJ1-2; no definite D call. The CDR3 consists of 13 residues. The germline V gene encodes CDR1 SGHTA and CDR2 FQGNSA. V was cut by 1 base and J by 8 bases, with 11 bases left in between.

The chain carries TRBV4-3 and TRBJ2-1; possible D gene TRBD2, 7 bases. With 0 bases removed from V and 9 bases from J, the gap between germline ends came to 18 bases. This CDR3 has 16 residues. Germline CDR1 reads LGHNA; CDR2 reads YSLEER. The CDR3 spells CASSQDWGGSFGEQFF. Here the CDR3 DNA reads TGCGCCAGCAGCCAAGATTGGGGGGGCTCTTTTGGTGAGCAGTTCTTC.

V is TRBV6-2 or TRBV6-3 and J is TRBJ1-2; TRBD1 is a possible D gene (6 bases). CDR1 is MNHEY, CDR2 SVGEGT, per germline. There are 13 residues in the CDR3. Trimming took 7 bases from V and 12 from J, leaving 21 bases between them. The CDR3 DNA is TGTGCCAGCACCAGACGGGCAGACGGGGGCCACACCTTC. Translation gives CASTRRADGGHTF.

In this sample, this clonotype turned up once. The J gene is TRBJ1-1, the V gene TRBV5-6, with TRBD1 matching over 8 bases. The CDR3 is 15 residues long. With V trimmed by 1 base and J by 3 bases, 5 bases remained unmatched. The germline CDR1 and CDR2 sequences are SGHDT and YYEEEE. The CDR3 reads CASSLPRQGYTEAFF. CDR3 sequence (DNA): TGTGCCAGCAGCTTGCCCCGACAGGGGTACACTGAAGCTTTCTTT.

This clonotype has only a few counts. The J gene is TRBJ1-1, the V gene TRBV20-1; TRBD1 agrees at 7 bases. CDR1 is DFQATT and CDR2 is SNEGSKA in the germline V gene (reference sequence). The CDR3 has 14 amino acids. Germline trimming cut 3 bases from V and 4 bases from J; bases unmatched to any gene: 8. The CDR3 here is CSARPRQGRTEAFF. DNA of the CDR3: TGCAGTGCTAGGCCCAGACAGGGACGCACTGAAGCTTTCTTT.

This clonotype has only a few counts. The CDR3: CASRHTEDGSYEQYF. The CDR3 DNA reads as TGTGCCAGCCGCCACACTGAGGACGGCTCCTACGAGCAGTACTTC. The chain combines TRBV21-1 with TRBJ2-7. TRBV21-1 is noted as a pseudogene. This CDR3 has 15 amino acids.

The gene calls are TRBV25-1 and TRBJ2-2, with 7 nucleotides matching TRBD1. The CDR3 covers 15 residues. Germline V gives CDR1 MGHDK, CDR2 SYGVNS. J was trimmed by 3 bases and V by 7 bases; bases with no gene match: 8. CDR3 in DNA: TGTGCCAGCATCGACAGGGTCGACGACACCGGGGAGCTGTTTTTT. Its translation is CASIDRVDDTGELFF.

This clonotype occurred a few times. The gene calls are TRBV20-1 and TRBJ2-1; TRBD2 agrees at 15 bases. This CDR3 contains 14 residues. Germline-derived CDR1 and CDR2 are DFQATT and SNEGSKA (reference sequence). V lost 3 bases, J lost 10 bases, and 4 bases stayed unmatched. The CDR3 nucleotides read TGCAGTGCTAGGGCCGGGACTAGCGGGGGGGAGCAGTTCTTC. It codes for CSARAGTSGGEQFF.

The J gene is TRBJ2-4, the V gene TRBV9; 9 bases are a match to TRBD1. The DNA matches TRBJ2-7 better at its end, which makes the J call doubtful. The CDR3 has 16 residues. Per the germline V gene, CDR1 is SGDLS and CDR2 is YYNGEE. CDR3 loop: CASSVGYRDRDYEQYF. The CDR3 DNA reads as TGTGCCAGCAGCGTAGGGTACCGGGACAGGGACTACGAGCAGTACTTC.